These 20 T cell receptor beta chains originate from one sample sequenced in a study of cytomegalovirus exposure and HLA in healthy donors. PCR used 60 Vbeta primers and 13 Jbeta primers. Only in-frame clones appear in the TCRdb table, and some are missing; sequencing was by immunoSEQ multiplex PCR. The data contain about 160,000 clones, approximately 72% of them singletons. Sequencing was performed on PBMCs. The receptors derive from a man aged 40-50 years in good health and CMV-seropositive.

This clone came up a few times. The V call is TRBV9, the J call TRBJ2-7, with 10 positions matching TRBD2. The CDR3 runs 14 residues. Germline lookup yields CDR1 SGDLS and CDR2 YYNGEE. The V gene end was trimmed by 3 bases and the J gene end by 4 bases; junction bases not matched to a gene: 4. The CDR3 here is CASSAASGGYEQYF. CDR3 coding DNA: TGTGCCAGCAGCGCAGCTAGCGGGGGATACGAGCAGTACTTC.

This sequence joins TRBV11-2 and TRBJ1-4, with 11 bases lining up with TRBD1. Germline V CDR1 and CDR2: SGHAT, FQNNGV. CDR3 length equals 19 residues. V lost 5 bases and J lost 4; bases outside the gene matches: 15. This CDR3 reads CASSPLGTGGGLSNEKLFF. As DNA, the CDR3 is TGTGCCAGCAGCCCCCTCGGGACAGGGGGTGGCCTTAGTAATGAAAAACTGTTTTTT.

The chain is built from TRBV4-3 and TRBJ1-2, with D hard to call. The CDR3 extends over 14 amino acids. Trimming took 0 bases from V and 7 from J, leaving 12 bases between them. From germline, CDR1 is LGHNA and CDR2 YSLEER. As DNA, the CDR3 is TGCGCCAGCAGCCAAGATCGAGCCGGGGTTGGCTACACCTTC. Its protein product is CASSQDRAGVGYTF.

CDR3: CATSRLTGKDTEAFF. For the CDR3, the DNA is TGTGCCACCAGCAGATTAACAGGGAAAGACACTGAAGCTTTCTTT. J is TRBJ1-1 and V is TRBV15, with D possibly matching TRBD1 (6 bases). This CDR3 region has 15 residues. Trimming pared 2 bases from V and 3 bases from J, leaving 13 bases between. Germline values: CDR1 LNHNV, CDR2 YYDKDF (reference sequence).

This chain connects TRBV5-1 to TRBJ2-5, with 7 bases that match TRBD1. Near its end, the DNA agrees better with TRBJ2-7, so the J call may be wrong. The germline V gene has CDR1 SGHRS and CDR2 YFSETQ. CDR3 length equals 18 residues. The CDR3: CASSSPQADRVGSYEQYF. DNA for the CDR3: TGCGCCAGCAGCTCCCCTCAAGCCGACAGGGTGGGCTCCTACGAGCAGTACTTC.

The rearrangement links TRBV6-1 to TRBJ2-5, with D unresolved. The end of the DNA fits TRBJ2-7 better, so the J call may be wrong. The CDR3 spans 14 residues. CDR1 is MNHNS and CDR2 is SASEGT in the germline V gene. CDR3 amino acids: CASSEARYLPEQYF. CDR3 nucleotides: TGTGCCAGCAGTGAAGCCCGTTACCTCCCCGAGCAGTACTTC.

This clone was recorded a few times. CDR3 bases: TGCAGCGTTGAAGGACAGGGTAGGGCCGGGGAGCTGTTTTTT. Its protein product is CSVEGQGRAGELFF. The chain combines TRBV29-1 with TRBJ2-2, with 7 bases fitting TRBD1. Germline V lookup: CDR1 SQVTM, CDR2 ANQGSEA. Trimming removed 1 base from V and 6 bases from J; junction bases left unmatched: 5. This CDR3 region has 14 residues.

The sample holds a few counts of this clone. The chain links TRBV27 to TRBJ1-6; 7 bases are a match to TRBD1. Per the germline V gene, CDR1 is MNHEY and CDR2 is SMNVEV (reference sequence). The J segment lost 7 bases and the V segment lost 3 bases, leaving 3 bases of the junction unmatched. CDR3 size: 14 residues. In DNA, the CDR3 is TGTGCCAGCAGTTTGGTCAGGGGGAATTCACCCCTCCACTTT. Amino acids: CASSLVRGNSPLHF.

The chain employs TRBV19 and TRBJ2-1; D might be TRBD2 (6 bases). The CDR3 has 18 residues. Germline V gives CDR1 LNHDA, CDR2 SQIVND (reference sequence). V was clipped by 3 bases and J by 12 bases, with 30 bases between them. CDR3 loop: CASSMNLGLEGRRMLQFF. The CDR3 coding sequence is TGTGCCAGTAGTATGAATTTGGGTCTGGAGGGACGGAGGATGTTGCAGTTCTTC. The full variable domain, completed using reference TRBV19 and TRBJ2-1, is DGGITQSPKYLFRKEGQNVTLSCEQNLNHDAMYWYRQDPGQGLRLIYYSQIVNDFQKGDIAEGYSVSREKKESFPLTVTSAQKNPTAFYLCASSMNLGLEGRRMLQFFGPGTRLTVL.

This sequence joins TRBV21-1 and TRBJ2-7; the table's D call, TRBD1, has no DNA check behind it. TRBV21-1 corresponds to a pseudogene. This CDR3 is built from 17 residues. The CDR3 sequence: CASSTQQGQFLSYEQYF. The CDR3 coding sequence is TGTGCCAGCAGCACCCAACAGGGTCAGTTCCTCTCCTACGAGCAGTACTTC.

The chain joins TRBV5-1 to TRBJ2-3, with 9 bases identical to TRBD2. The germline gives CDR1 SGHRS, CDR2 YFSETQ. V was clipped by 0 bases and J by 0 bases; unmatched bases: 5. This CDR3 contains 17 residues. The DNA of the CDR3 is TGCGCCAGCAGCTTGGATGGGCGGGGGGGGAGCACAGATACGCAGTATTTT. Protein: CASSLDGRGGSTDTQYF.

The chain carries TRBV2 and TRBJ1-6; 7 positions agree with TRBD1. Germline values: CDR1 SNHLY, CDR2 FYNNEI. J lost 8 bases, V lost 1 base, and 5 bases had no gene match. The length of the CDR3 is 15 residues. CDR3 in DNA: TGTGCCAGCAGTGAAGGACAGGGAAAATATTCACCCCTCCACTTT. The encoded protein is CASSEGQGKYSPLHF.

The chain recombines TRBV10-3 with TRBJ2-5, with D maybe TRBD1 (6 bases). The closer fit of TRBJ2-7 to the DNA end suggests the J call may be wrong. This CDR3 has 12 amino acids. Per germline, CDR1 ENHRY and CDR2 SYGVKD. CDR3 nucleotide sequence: TGTGCCATCAGCGAGCAGGGGCGCGAGCAGTACTTC. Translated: CAISEQGREQYF.

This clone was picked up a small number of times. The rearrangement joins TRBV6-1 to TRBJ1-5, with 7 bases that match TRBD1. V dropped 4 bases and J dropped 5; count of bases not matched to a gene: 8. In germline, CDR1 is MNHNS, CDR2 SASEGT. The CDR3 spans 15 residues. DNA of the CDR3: TGTGCCAGCAGTGGCACAGGGGTGGGGGATCAGCCCCAGCATTTT. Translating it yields CASSGTGVGDQPQHF.

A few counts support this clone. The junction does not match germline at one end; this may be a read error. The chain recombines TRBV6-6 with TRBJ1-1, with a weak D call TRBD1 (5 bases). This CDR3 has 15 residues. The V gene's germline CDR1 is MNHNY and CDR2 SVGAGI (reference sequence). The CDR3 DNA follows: TGTGCCATCAGTGAGAGCAGGGTTGCGGACACTGAAGCTTTCTTT. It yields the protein CAISESRVADTEAFF.

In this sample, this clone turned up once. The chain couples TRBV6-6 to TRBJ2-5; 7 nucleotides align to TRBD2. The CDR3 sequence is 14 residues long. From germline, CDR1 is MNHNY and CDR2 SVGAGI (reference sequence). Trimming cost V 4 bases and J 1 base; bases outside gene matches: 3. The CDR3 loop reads CASSFLAAQETQYF. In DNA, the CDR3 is TGTGCCAGCAGTTTCCTAGCGGCCCAAGAGACCCAGTACTTC.

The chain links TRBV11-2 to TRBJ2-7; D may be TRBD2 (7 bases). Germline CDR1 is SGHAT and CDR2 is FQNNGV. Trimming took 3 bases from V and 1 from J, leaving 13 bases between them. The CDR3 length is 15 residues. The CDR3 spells CASSFRRGPSYEQYF. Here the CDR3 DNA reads TGTGCCAGCAGCTTCCGGCGGGGGCCTTCCTACGAGCAGTACTTC.

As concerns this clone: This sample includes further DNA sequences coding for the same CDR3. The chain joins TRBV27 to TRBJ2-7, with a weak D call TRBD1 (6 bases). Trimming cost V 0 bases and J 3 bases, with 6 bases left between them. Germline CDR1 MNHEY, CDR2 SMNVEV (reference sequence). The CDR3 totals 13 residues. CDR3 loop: CASSLSQGYEQYF. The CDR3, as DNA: TGTGCCAGCAGTTTATCACAGGGCTACGAGCAGTACTTC.

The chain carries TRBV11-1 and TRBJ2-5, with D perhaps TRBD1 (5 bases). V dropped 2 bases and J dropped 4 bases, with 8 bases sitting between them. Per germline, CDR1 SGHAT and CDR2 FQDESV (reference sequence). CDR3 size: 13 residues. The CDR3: CASSLQGRETQYF. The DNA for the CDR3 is TGTGCCAGCAGCTTACAGGGAAGAGAGACCCAGTACTTC.

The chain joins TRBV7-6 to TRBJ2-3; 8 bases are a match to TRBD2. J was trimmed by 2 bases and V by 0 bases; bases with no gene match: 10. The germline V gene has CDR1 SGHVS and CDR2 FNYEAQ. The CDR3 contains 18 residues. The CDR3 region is CASSLAPRGGTPTDTQYF. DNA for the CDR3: TGTGCCAGCAGCTTAGCGCCCCGCGGGGGGACGCCCACAGATACGCAGTATTTT.